The 25 T cell receptor beta chains below were found in one sample sequenced in a study of beta chain features in type 1 diabetes. Expressed TCRB transcripts were sequenced, since all the RNA that had been isolated was reverse transcribed. The protocol was immunoSEQ multiplex PCR, while the TCRdb copy is restricted to in-frame clones and leaves out a portion. The sample holds 450,000 to 550,000 clones, 25% to 35% seen once. The sequencing sample was made of naive CD4+ T cells from blood. These receptors were collected from a man aged 18 to 35 in good health.

The rearrangement links TRBV29-1 to TRBJ2-7; D unresolved. The V gene lost 7 bases and the J gene lost 3 bases, with 13 bases spanning the gap. This CDR3 contains 12 residues. The germline V gene has CDR1 SQVTM and CDR2 ANQGSEA. The DNA for the CDR3 is TGCAGCGGAGAAACGAGCAGCTACGAGCAGTACTTC. Protein: CSGETSSYEQYF.

The chain is built from TRBV7-9 and TRBJ2-3; tentatively, D is TRBD1 (6 bases). V was clipped by 5 bases and J by 0 bases, with 21 bases between them. The V gene's germline CDR1 is SEHNR and CDR2 FQNEAQ (reference sequence). The CDR3 contains 18 residues. The CDR3 DNA reads TGTGCCAGCAGCCGGGGACAAGTCAAATTGGGGAGCACAGATACGCAGTATTTT. Translating it yields CASSRGQVKLGSTDTQYF.

The chain uses TRBV19 and TRBJ2-7; D is possibly TRBD2 (5 bases). The length of the CDR3 is 14 residues. In germline, CDR1 is LNHDA, CDR2 SQIVND (reference sequence). Trimming cost V 1 base and J 0 bases, with 7 bases left between them. CDR3 nucleotides: TGTGCCAGTAGTATAGTCCGGGGCTCCTACGAGCAGTACTTC. Protein sequence: CASSIVRGSYEQYF.

The J gene is TRBJ2-5, the V gene TRBV5-1, with 8 positions matching TRBD2. Germline values: CDR1 SGHRS, CDR2 YFSETQ. The ends lost 2 bases at V and 5 bases at J; junction bases unmatched: 8. There are 15 residues in the CDR3. This CDR3 reads CASSLSGSVGETQYF. The CDR3 DNA sequence: TGCGCCAGCAGCTTAAGCGGGAGTGTAGGGGAGACCCAGTACTTC. The entire variable domain, with the rest obtained from reference TRBV5-1 and TRBJ2-5, is as follows: KAGVTQTPRYLIKTRGQQVTLSCSPISGHRSVSWYQQTPGQGLQFLFEYFSETQRNKGNFPGRFSGRQFSNSRSEMNVSTLELGDSALYLCASSLSGSVGETQYFGPGTRLLVL.

The chain is built from TRBV30 and TRBJ1-5, with D uncertain. The CDR3 length is 12 residues. CDR1 is GTSNPN, CDR2 SVGIG, per germline (reference sequence). The V and J ends lost 3 bases and 3 bases respectively, with 6 bases between them. The CDR3 here is CAWRRDNQPQHF. The DNA for the CDR3 is TGTGCCTGGAGAAGGGACAATCAGCCCCAGCATTTT.

As concerns this clone: One end of the junction does not line up with germline, which may come from a read error. This rearrangement joins TRBV7-7 to TRBJ2-1; D is perhaps TRBD1 (5 bases). Germline V gene lookup returns CDR1 SSHAT and CDR2 FNYEAQ (reference sequence). The CDR3 has 15 residues. CDR3 DNA sequence: TGTGCTAGCAGCTTAGGGGCAGGCTCCTACAATGAGCAGTTCTTC. This translates into CASSLGAGSYNEQFF.

This clone has more than one count but fewer than ten. The chain carries TRBV4-3 and TRBJ1-5; no definite D call. The CDR3 loop spans 15 amino acids. Trimming took off 4 bases at V and 3 bases at J, with 13 bases between the two ends. Germline CDR1 and CDR2: LGHNA and YSLEER. CDR3 coding DNA: TGCGCCAGCAGCCTCGCATTAACACTCAATCAGCCCCAGCATTTT. Its protein is CASSLALTLNQPQHF.

The chain recombines TRBV7-6 with TRBJ2-5, with D perhaps matching TRBD1 or TRBD2 (5 bases each). Trimming stripped 3 bases from V and 5 bases from J, with 10 bases between. CDR3 length equals 13 residues. The germline CDR1 and CDR2 sequences are SGHVS and FNYEAQ. The CDR3 region has the DNA TGTGCCAGCAGCTTTTCGGGGACGGAGACCCAGTACTTC. Its translation: CASSFSGTETQYF.

This chain joins TRBV28 and TRBJ2-4; D uncertain. CDR3 length equals 12 residues. V was shortened by 6 bases and J by 6 bases, with 9 bases between the two germline ends. CDR1 is MDHEN, CDR2 SYDVKM, per germline. The CDR3 nucleotides read TGTGCCAGCAGGGTGGACGGAAACATTCAGTACTTC. Residues: CASRVDGNIQYF.

The V call is TRBV27, the J call TRBJ1-5; D uncertain. The germline CDR1 and CDR2 sequences are MNHEY and SMNVEV (reference sequence). V lost 1 base to trimming and J lost 0 bases, with 4 bases between them. The CDR3 has 14 residues. CDR3 in amino acids: CASSLYGSNQPQHF. CDR3 sequence (DNA): TGTGCCAGCAGTTTATACGGTAGCAATCAGCCCCAGCATTTT.

This clone turned up a few times. This CDR3 is CASAKVPDTQYF. CDR3 bases: TGTGCCAGCGCGAAAGTCCCAGATACGCAGTATTTT. The V call is TRBV7-2, the J call TRBJ2-3; no firm D call. CDR1 and CDR2 from the germline V gene are SGHTA and FQGNSA. CDR3 length: 12 residues. Between the trimmed V and J ends, which lost 8 bases and 4 bases, there was a span of 10 bases.

A remark on this clone: The sample carries other DNA sequences with the same CDR3. The rearrangement uses TRBV20-1 and TRBJ2-2; possible D gene TRBD2, 5 bases. The germline V gene has CDR1 DFQATT and CDR2 SNEGSKA (reference sequence). Trimming removed 5 bases from V and 5 bases from J, with 6 bases in between. The length of the CDR3 is 11 residues. The CDR3 loop reads CSARDTGELFF. As DNA, the CDR3 is TGCAGTGCTCGGGATACCGGGGAGCTGTTTTTT.

The V and J genes are TRBV12-5 and TRBJ2-1; 8 bases agree with TRBD2. The CDR3 spans 17 residues. Trimming took 0 bases from V and 5 from J; bases not matched to a gene: 9. Germline loops: CDR1 LGHNT, CDR2 FRNRAP. The CDR3 DNA follows: TGTGCTAGTGGTTTGGTAAGGAGCGGGAGCCCGCACAATGAGCAGTTCTTC. This sequence encodes CASGLVRSGSPHNEQFF.

In regard to this clone: This sample also contains other DNA sequences that code for the same CDR3. The V call is TRBV5-6, the J call TRBJ2-7; 7 positions match TRBD1. Per germline, CDR1 SGHDT and CDR2 YYEEEE. The J segment lost 3 bases and the V segment lost 4 bases, leaving 4 bases of the junction unmatched. The CDR3 spans 13 residues. The CDR3 is CASSPTGIYEQYF. In nucleotides, the CDR3 is TGTGCCAGCAGCCCGACAGGGATCTACGAGCAGTACTTC.

This clone turned up a few times. The V and J genes are TRBV28 and TRBJ2-3; possibly TRBD1 for D (7 bases). CDR3 length equals 13 residues. Germline V gene lookup returns CDR1 MDHEN and CDR2 SYDVKM. The ends were cut back, 6 bases at V and 5 bases at J, with 12 bases in the middle. The CDR3 DNA reads TGTGCCAGCAGGCTTCAGGGGGGAGATACGCAGTATTTT. Residues: CASRLQGGDTQYF.

This chain links TRBV19 with TRBJ1-1, with a tentative D call TRBD1 (5 bases). The CDR3 consists of 14 residues. With 5 bases removed from V and 1 base from J, the gap between germline ends came to 11 bases. The V gene's germline CDR1 is LNHDA and CDR2 SQIVND (reference sequence). The CDR3, as DNA: TGTGCCAGTAGTGTTTGGACATCGAACACTGAAGCTTTCTTT. This codes for CASSVWTSNTEAFF.

The chain employs TRBV10-3 and TRBJ2-2, with a possible D match to TRBD2 (5 bases). V lost 11 bases and J 1 base, leaving 17 bases between the germline ends. The length of the CDR3 is 15 residues. Germline V CDR1 and CDR2: ENHRY, SYGVKD. CDR3 region: CASSLGVGNTGELFF. The DNA for the CDR3 is TGTGCCTCTTCTCTGGGAGTGGGGAACACCGGGGAGCTGTTTTTT.

This clone was observed a few times. The chain is built from TRBV4-2 and TRBJ1-2; 8 nucleotides agree with TRBD1. The V and J ends lost 3 bases and 5 bases, in that order; junction bases with no gene match: 5. Germline V gene sequence: CDR1 LGHNA, CDR2 YNFKEQ. The CDR3 length is 14 residues. CDR3 protein: CASSQRTGLYGYTF. CDR3 nucleotide sequence: TGTGCCAGCAGCCAGCGGACAGGGCTTTATGGCTACACCTTC.

This clone was detected a few times. The chain uses TRBV30 and TRBJ2-7; D unclear. The CDR3 has 11 residues. Trimming took off 1 base at V and 4 bases at J, with 5 bases between the two ends. From germline, CDR1 is GTSNPN and CDR2 SVGIG (reference sequence). The CDR3 reads CAWSDKYEQYF. CDR3 coding DNA: TGTGCCTGGAGTGACAAATACGAGCAGTACTTC.

For the CDR3, the DNA is TGTGCCAGCAGCTTCTTTCTGGGTTCGGGCACTAGCCAGCCCCAGCATTTT. Its protein product is CASSFFLGSGTSQPQHF. This sequence joins TRBV5-4 and TRBJ1-5; D call uncertain. The V gene lost 2 bases and the J gene lost 7 bases, with 22 bases spanning the gap. Germline CDR1 is SGHNT and CDR2 is YYREEE (reference sequence). This CDR3 has 17 amino acids.

This clone has a single count. The rearrangement uses TRBV28 and TRBJ1-1; the D is unclear. The CDR3 consists of 14 residues. The germline V gene has CDR1 MDHEN and CDR2 SYDVKM. V was shortened by 1 base and J by 0 bases, with 6 bases between the two germline ends. The CDR3 region has the DNA TGTGCCAGCAGTTTATTATCACTGAACACTGAAGCTTTCTTT. Its protein product is CASSLLSLNTEAFF.

This clone was detected only a few times. J is TRBJ2-5 and V is TRBV7-9; a possible D gene is TRBD2 (6 bases). This CDR3 spans 13 amino acids. Per germline, CDR1 SEHNR and CDR2 FQNEAQ (reference sequence). The V end lost 4 bases, the J end lost 10 bases, and 16 bases lay between the germline ends. For the CDR3, the DNA is TGTGCCAGCAGCTCACGGGAGCTGGGAGGCCAGTACTTC. Its protein product is CASSSRELGGQYF.

V and J are TRBV7-3 and TRBJ2-1; D gene ambiguous. V dropped 3 bases and J dropped 3 bases, with 9 bases sitting between them. Germline V gives CDR1 SGHTA, CDR2 FQGTGA. CDR3 length: 14 amino acids. The CDR3 region is CASSFATNYNEQFF. As DNA, the CDR3 is TGTGCCAGCAGCTTCGCGACAAACTACAATGAGCAGTTCTTC.

The V gene is TRBV10-3, the J gene TRBJ2-6, with no clear D. The V and J ends lost 6 bases and 1 base respectively, with 7 bases between them. CDR1 ENHRY and CDR2 SYGVKD come from the germline V gene. This CDR3 region has 14 residues. CDR3 residues: CAIRPDSGANVLTF. The CDR3 nucleotides read TGTGCCATCAGACCAGATTCTGGGGCCAACGTCCTGACTTTC.

This clone was found a few times. The chain has TRBV29-1 and TRBJ2-3; 10 positions match TRBD2. Germline assignment: CDR1 SQVTM and CDR2 ANQGSEA. CDR3 length equals 15 residues. V lost 5 bases and J lost 2; bases outside the gene matches: 7. CDR3 sequence: CSVTFSGRSTDTQYF. The CDR3 DNA is TGCAGCGTTACCTTTAGCGGGAGGTCCACAGATACGCAGTATTTT.